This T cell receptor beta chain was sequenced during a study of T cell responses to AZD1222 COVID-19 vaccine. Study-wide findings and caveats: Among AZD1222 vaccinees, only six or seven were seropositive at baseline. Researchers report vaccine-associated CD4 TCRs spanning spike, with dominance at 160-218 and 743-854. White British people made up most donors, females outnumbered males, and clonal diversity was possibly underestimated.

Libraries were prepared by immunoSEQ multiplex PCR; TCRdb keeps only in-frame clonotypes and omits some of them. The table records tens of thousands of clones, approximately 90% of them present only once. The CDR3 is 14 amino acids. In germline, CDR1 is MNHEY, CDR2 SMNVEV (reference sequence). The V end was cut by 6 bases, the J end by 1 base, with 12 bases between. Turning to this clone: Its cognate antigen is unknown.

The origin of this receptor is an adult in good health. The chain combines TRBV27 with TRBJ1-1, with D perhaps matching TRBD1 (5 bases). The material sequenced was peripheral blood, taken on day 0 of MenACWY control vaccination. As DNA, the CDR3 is TGTGCCAGCAGCCCCGGGACGTCGAACACTGAAGCTTTCTTT. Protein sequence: CASSPGTSNTEAFF.